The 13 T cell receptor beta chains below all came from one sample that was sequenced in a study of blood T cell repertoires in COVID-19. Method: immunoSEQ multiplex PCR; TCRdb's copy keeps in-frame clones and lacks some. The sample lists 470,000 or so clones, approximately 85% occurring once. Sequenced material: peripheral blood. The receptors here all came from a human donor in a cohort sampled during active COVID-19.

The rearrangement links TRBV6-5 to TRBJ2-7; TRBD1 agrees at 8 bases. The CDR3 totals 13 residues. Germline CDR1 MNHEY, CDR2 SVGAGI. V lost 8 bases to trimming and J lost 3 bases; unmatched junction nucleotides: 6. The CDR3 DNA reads TGTGCCAGCGGACAGGGATTACACTACGAGCAGTACTTC. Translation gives CASGQGLHYEQYF.

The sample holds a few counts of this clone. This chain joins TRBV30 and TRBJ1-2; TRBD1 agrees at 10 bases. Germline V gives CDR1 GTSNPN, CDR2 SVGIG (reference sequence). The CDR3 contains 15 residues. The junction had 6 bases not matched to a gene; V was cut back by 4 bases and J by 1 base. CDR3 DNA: TGTGCCTGGACCTCCGGGACAGGGGATAACTATGGCTACACCTTC. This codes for CAWTSGTGDNYGYTF.

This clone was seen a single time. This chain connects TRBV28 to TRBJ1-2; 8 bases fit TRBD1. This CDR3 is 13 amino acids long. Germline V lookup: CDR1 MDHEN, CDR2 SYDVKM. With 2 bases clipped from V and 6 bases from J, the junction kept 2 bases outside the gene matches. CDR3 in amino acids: CASSLAQGDGYTF. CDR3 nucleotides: TGTGCCAGCAGTTTAGCACAGGGGGATGGCTACACCTTC.

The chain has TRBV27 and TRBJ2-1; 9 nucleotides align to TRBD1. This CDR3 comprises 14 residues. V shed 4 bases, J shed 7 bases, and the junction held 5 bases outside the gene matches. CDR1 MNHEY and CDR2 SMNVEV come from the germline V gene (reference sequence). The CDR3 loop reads CASSWTGDGNEQFF. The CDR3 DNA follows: TGTGCCAGCAGTTGGACAGGGGATGGAAATGAGCAGTTCTTC.

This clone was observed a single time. As DNA, the CDR3 is TGTGCCAGCTCCTTCACAGGGTACGGCACCGGGGAGCTGTTTTTT. This encodes CASSFTGYGTGELFF. The chain uses TRBV18 and TRBJ2-2, with D tentatively TRBD1 (6 bases). Trimming shortened V by 6 bases and J by 4 bases, and 15 bases separated the two germline ends. Germline V gene data show CDR1 as KGHSH and CDR2 as LQKENI. The CDR3 sequence is 15 residues long.

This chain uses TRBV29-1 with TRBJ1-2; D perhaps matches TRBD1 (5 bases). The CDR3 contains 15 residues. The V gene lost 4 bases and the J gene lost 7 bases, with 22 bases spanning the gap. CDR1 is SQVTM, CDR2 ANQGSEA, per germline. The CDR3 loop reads CSVGYSGGLGFGYTF. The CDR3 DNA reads TGCAGCGTTGGATATTCGGGGGGTTTGGGATTTGGCTACACCTTC.

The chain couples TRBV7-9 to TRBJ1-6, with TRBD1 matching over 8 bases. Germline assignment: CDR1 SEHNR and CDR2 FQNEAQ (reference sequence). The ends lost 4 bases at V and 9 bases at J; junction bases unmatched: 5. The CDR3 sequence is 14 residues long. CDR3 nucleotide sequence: TGTGCCAGCAGCTCGACAGGGGAAGGTTCACCCCTCCACTTT. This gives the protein CASSSTGEGSPLHF. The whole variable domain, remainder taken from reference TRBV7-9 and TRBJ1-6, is DTGVSQNPRHKITKRGQNVTFRCDPISEHNRLYWYRQTLGQGPEFLTYFQNEAQLEKSRLLSDRFSAERPKGSFSTLEIQRTEQGDSAMYLCASSSTGEGSPLHFGNGTRLTVT.

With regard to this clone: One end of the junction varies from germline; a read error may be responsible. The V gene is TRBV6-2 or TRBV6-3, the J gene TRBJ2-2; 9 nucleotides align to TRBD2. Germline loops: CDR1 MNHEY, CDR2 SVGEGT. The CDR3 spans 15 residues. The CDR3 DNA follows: TGTGCAAGCAGGCCTAGCGGGACGTACACCGGGGAGCTGTTTTTT. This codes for CASRPSGTYTGELFF.

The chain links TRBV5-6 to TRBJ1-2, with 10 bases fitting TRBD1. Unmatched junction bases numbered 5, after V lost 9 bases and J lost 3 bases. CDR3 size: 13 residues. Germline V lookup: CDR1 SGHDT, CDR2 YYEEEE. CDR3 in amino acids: CATTGTGDYGYTF. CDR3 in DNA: TGTGCCACCACTGGGACAGGGGACTATGGCTACACCTTC.

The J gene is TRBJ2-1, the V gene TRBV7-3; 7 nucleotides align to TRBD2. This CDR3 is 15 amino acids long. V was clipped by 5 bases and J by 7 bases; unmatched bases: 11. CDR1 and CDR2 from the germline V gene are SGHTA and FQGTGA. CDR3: CASSLSGGLQNEQFF. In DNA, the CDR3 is TGTGCCAGCAGCCTGTCGGGGGGATTACAGAATGAGCAGTTCTTC.

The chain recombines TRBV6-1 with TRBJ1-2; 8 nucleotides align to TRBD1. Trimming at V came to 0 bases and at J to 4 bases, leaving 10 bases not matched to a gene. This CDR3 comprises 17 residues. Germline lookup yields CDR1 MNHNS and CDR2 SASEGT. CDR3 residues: CASSEAPMPTGVYGYTF. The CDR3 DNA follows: TGTGCCAGCAGTGAAGCCCCAATGCCGACAGGGGTCTATGGCTACACCTTC.

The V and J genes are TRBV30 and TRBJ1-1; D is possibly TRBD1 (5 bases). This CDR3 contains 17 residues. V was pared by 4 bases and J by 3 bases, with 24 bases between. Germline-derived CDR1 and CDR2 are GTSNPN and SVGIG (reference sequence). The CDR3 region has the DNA TGTGCCTGGAACCGCAATGTACCAGGGATAATGGACACTGAAGCTTTCTTT. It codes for CAWNRNVPGIMDTEAFF.

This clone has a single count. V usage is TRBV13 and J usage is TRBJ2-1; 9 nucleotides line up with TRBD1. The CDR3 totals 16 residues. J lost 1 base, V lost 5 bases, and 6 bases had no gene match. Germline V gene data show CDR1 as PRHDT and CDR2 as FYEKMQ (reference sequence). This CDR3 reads CASSHMDRGSYNEQFF. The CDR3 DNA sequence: TGTGCCAGCAGCCACATGGACAGGGGATCCTACAATGAGCAGTTCTTC.